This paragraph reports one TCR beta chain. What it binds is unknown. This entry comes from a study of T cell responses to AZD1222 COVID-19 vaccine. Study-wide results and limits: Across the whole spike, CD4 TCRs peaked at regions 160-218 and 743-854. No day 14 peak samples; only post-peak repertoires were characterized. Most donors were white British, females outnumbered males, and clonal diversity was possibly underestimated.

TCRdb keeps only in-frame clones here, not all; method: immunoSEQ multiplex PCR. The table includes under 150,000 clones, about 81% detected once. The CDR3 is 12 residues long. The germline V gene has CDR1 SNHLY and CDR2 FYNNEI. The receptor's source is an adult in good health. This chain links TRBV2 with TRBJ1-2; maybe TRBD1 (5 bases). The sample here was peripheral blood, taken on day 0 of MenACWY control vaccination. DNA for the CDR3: TGTGGCGGGGCCCCCTCTAACTATGGCTACACCTTC. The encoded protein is CGGAPSNYGYTF. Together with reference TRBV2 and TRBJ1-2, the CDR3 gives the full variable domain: EPEVTQTPSHQVTQMGQEVILRCVPISNHLYFYWYRQILGQKVEFLVSFYNNEISEKSEIFDDQFSVERPDGSNFTLKIRSTKLEDSAMYFCGGAPSNYGYTFGSGTRLTVV.